This T cell receptor beta chain was sequenced in a study of blood T cell repertoires in COVID-19. Cohort placement rested on clinical history that participants reported themselves. Only in-frame clones appear in the TCRdb table, and some are missing; sequencing was by immunoSEQ multiplex PCR. The sample includes some 250,000 clones, approximately 83% of them seen just once. The CDR3 length is 14 residues. Germline lookup yields CDR1 MNHEY and CDR2 SMNVEV (reference sequence). V was trimmed by 6 bases and J by 1 base, leaving 9 bases between them. The sequenced sample consisted of PBMCs or T cells enriched from blood (not recorded which). The gene calls are TRBV27 and TRBJ2-2, with D unresolved. The receptor was isolated from a woman between 40 and 50 years old with acute COVID-19. CDR3 nucleotides: TGTGCCAGCAGCGGGTTTATGAACACCGGGGAGCTGTTTTTT. This gives the protein CASSGFMNTGELFF.